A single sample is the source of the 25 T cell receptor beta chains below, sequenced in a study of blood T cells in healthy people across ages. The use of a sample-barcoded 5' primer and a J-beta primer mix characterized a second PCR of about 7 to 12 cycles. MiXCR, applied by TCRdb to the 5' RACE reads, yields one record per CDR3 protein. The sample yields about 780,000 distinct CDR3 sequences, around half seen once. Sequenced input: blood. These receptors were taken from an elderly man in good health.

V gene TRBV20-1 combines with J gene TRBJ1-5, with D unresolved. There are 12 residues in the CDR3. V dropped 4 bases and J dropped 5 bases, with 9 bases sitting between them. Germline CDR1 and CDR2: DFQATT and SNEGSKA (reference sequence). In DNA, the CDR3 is TGCAGTGCTACCCCCTTGGATCAGCCCCAGCATTTT. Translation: CSATPLDQPQHF.

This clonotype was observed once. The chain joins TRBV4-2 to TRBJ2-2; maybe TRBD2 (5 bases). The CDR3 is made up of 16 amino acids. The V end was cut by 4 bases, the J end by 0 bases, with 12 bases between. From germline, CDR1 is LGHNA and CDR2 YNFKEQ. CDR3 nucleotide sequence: TGTGCCAGCAGCCCAGTTAGCGCAACGAACACCGGGGAGCTGTTTTTT. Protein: CASSPVSATNTGELFF.

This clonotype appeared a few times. In DNA form, the CDR3 reads TGTGCCAGCAGCCAAGATTCGGTTCCCCACGAGCAGTACTTC. Translated: CASSQDSVPHEQYF. The genes are TRBV14 and TRBJ2-7; unclear D gene. Per the germline V gene, CDR1 is SGHDN and CDR2 is FVKESK. The V end was cut by 0 bases, the J end by 5 bases, with 11 bases between. This CDR3 has 14 amino acids. The full variable domain, completed using reference TRBV14 and TRBJ2-7, is EAGVTQFPSHSVIEKGQTVTLRCDPISGHDNLYWYRRVMGKEIKFLLHFVKESKQDESGMPNNRFLAERTGGTYSTLKVQPAELEDSGVYFCASSQDSVPHEQYFGPGTRLTVT.

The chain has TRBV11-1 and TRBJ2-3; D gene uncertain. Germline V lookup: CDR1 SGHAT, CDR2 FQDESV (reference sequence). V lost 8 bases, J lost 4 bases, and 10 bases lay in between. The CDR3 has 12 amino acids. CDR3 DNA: TGTGCCAGCGGCTCTAACTCAGATACGCAGTATTTT. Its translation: CASGSNSDTQYF.

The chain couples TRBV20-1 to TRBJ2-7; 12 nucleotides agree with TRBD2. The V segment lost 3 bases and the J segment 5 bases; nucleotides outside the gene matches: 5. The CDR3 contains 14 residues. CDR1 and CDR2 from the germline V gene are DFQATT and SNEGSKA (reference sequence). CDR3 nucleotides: TGCAGTGCTAGCCCGGGACTAGCGGGTAACGAGCAGTACTTC. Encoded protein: CSASPGLAGNEQYF.

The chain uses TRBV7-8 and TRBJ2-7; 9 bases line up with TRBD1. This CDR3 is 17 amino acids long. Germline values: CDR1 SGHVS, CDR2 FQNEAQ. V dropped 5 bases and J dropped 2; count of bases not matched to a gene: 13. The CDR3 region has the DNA TGTGCCAGCAGCCTACGAACCCCGGGACAGGGAACCTACGAGCAGTACTTC. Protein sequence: CASSLRTPGQGTYEQYF.

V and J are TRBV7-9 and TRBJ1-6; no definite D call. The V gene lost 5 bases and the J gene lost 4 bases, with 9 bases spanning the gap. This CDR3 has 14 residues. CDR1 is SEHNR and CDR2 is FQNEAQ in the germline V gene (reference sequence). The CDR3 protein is CASSPGRYNSPLHF. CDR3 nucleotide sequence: TGTGCCAGCAGCCCTGGACGGTATAATTCACCCCTCCACTTT.

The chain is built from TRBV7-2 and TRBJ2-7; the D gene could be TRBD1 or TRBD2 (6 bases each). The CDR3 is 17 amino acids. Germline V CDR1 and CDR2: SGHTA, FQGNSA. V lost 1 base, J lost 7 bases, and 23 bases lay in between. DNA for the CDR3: TGTGCCAGCAGCTTAGAGGGGGACTGGACCTCTTACAAGGAGCAGTACTTC. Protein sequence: CASSLEGDWTSYKEQYF.

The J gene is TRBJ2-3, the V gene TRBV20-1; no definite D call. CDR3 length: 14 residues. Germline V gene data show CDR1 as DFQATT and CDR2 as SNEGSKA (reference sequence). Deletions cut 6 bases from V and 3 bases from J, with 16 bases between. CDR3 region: CSASLGGRTDTQYF. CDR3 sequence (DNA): TGCAGTGCAAGCTTGGGCGGACGAACAGATACGCAGTATTTT.

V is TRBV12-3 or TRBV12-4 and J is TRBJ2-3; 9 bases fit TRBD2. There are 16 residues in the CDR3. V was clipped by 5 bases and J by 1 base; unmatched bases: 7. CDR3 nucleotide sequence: TGTGCCAGCAGTCCTCGACTAGCGGATCGCACAGATACGCAGTATTTT. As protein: CASSPRLADRTDTQYF.

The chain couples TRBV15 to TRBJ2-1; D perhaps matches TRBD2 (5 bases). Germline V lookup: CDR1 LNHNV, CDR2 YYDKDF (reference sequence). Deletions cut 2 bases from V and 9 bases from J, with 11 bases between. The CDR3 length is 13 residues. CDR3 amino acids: CATSRFLAGEQFF. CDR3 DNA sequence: TGTGCCACCAGCAGATTCCTAGCTGGTGAGCAGTTCTTC.

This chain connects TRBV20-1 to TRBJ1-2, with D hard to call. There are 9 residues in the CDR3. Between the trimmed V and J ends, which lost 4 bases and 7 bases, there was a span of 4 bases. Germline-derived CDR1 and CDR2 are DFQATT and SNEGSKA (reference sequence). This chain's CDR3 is CSAKSGYTF. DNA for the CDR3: TGCAGTGCTAAGAGTGGCTACACCTTC.

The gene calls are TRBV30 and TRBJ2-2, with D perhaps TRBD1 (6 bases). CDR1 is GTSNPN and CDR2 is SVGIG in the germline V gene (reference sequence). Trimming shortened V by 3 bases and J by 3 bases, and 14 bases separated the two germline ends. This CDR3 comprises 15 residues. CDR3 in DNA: TGTGCCTGGAGACGCAGGGGCGTCGACACCGGGGAGCTGTTTTTT. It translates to CAWRRRGVDTGELFF.

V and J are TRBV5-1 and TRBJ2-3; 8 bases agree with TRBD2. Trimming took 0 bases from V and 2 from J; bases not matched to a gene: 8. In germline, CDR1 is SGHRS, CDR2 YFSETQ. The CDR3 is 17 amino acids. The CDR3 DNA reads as TGCGCCAGCAGCTTGGGTTTTAGCGGGGTAGACACAGATACGCAGTATTTT. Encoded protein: CASSLGFSGVDTDTQYF.

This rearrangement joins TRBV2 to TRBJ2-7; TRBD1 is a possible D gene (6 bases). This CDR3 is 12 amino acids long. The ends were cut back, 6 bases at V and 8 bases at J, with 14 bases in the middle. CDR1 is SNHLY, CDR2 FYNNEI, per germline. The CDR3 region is CASRETGPKQYF. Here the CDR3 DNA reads TGTGCCAGCAGGGAGACAGGACCTAAGCAGTACTTC.

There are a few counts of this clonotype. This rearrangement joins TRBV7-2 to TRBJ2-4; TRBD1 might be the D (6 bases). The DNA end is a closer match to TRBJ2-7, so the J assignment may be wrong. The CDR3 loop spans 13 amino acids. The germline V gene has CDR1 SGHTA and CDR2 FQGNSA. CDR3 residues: CASSLNAGAEQYF. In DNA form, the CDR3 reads TGTGCCAGCAGCTTAAATGCAGGGGCCGAGCAGTACTTC.

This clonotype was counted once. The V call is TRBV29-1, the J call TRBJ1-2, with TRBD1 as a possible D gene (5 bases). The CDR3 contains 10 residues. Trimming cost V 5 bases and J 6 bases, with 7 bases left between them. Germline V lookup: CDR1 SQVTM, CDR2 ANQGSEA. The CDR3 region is CSVKGNGYTF. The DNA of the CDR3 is TGCAGCGTTAAGGGGAATGGCTACACCTTC. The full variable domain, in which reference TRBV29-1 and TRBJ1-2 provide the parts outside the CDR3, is SAVISQKPSRDICQRGTSLTIQCQVDSQVTMMFWYRQQPGQSLTLIATANQGSEATYESGFVIDKFPISRPNLTFSTLTVSNMSPEDSSIYLCSVKGNGYTFGSGTRLTVV.

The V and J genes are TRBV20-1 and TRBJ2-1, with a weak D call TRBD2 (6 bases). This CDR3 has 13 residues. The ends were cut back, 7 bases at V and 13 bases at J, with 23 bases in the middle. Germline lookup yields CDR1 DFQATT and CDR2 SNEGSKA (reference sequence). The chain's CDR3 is CSVKEGIRETQFF. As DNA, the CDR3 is TGCAGTGTCAAAGAGGGGATTCGGGAGACCCAGTTCTTC.

CDR3 protein: CSDYPDRHKDTQYF. CDR3 sequence (DNA): TGCAGTGATTACCCCGACAGACACAAAGATACGCAGTATTTT. The J gene is TRBJ2-3, the V gene TRBV20-1, with D perhaps TRBD1 (5 bases). V shed 7 bases and J shed 5 bases, with 19 bases lying between them. The germline V gene has CDR1 DFQATT and CDR2 SNEGSKA (reference sequence). The CDR3 loop spans 14 amino acids.

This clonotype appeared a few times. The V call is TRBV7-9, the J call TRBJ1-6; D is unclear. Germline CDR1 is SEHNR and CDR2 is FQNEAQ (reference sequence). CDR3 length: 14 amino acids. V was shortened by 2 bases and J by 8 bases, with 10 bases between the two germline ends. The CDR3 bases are TGTGCCAGCAGCTTATCCCGGGAGTATTCACCCCTCCACTTT. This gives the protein CASSLSREYSPLHF.

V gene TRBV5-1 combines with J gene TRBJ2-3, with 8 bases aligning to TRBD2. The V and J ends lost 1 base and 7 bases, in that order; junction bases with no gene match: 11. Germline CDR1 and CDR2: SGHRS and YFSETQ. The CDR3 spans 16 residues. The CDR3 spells CASSLSGTSIWYTQYF. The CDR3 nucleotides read TGCGCCAGCAGCTTGTCAGGGACTAGTATTTGGTATACGCAGTATTTT.

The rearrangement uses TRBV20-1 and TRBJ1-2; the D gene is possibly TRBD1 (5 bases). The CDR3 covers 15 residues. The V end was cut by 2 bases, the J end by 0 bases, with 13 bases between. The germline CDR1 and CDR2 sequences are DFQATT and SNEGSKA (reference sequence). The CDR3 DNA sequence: TGCAGTGCTAGAAATCGGATAGGGGCTAACTATGGCTACACCTTC. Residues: CSARNRIGANYGYTF.

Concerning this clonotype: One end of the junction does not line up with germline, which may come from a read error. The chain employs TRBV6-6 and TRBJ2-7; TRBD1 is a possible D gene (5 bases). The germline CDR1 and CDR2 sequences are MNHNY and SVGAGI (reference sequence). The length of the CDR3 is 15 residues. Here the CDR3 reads CACSYSDRGRYEQYF. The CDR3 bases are TGTGCCTGCAGTTACTCGGATAGGGGTCGCTACGAGCAGTACTTC.

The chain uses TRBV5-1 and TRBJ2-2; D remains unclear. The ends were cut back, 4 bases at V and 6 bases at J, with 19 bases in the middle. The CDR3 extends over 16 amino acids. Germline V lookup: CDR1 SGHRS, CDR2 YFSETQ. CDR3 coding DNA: TGCGCCAGCAGCCCCCGGACCAGTCAGTTGGCCGGGGAGCTGTTTTTT. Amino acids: CASSPRTSQLAGELFF.

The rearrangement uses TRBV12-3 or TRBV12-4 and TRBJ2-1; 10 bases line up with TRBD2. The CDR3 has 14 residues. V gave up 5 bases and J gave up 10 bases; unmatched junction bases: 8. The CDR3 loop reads CASSDPGLATEQFF. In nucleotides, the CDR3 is TGTGCCAGCAGTGATCCGGGACTAGCGACGGAGCAGTTCTTC.